These 10 T cell receptor beta chains share one sample of origin, sequenced in a study of neurological immune-mediated disorders (dated by TCRdb to the late 2010s). Library preparation used 5' RACE. Data came from an Illumina HiSeq 2500. TCRdb trimmed public reads at Q25 via fastp, called clones via MiXCR and kept in-frame beta chains. For every CDR3 protein sequence, its rows merge into one entry that carries the most common genes and DNA. The sample table contains some 47,000 distinct CDR3 sequences; only one count was recorded for roughly 21% of them. Of the sample, roughly 4.7% is held by the ten largest clones. The time point tag for this specimen amounts to: technical triplicate 3. The sequenced sample was PBMCs. Every receptor here comes from a man aged 55-75 years with HTLV-1-associated myelopathy (HAM/TSP).

This clonotype has a handful of counts. This rearrangement joins TRBV18 to TRBJ2-7; 11 nucleotides agree with TRBD2. The V gene end was trimmed by 2 bases and the J gene end by 6 bases; junction bases not matched to a gene: 9. The CDR3 length is 16 residues. Germline loops: CDR1 KGHSH, CDR2 LQKENI. The CDR3 loop is CASSPSTSGSVGEQYF. As DNA, the CDR3 is TGTGCCAGCTCACCATCAACTAGCGGGAGCGTGGGCGAGCAGTACTTC. The full variable domain, completed using reference TRBV18 and TRBJ2-7, is NAGVMQNPRHLVRRRGQEARLRCSPMKGHSHVYWYRQLPEEGLKFMVYLQKENIIDESGMPKERFSAEFPKEGPSILRIQQVVRGDSAAYFCASSPSTSGSVGEQYFGPGTRLTVT.

This clonotype came up many times. This chain connects TRBV18 to TRBJ2-1; D is ambiguous. The CDR3 totals 14 residues. Trimming took 3 bases from V and 5 from J, leaving 11 bases between them. CDR1 KGHSH and CDR2 LQKENI come from the germline V gene. The CDR3 coding sequence is TGTGCCAGCTCACCGGGTCTTGAAGACAATGAGCAGTTCTTC. Translating it yields CASSPGLEDNEQFF.

Concerning this clonotype: Mismatch with germline at one junction end may stem from a read error. This chain links TRBV6-5 with TRBJ1-1, with a weak D call TRBD1 (5 bases). The CDR3 sequence is 11 residues long. CDR1 is MNHEY, CDR2 SVGAGI, per germline. CDR3 nucleotides: TGTGCCAGGGGACTTGGCACTGAAGCCTTCTTT. This codes for CARGLGTEAFF.

The genes are TRBV10-3 and TRBJ1-2; 10 bases align to TRBD1. This CDR3 comprises 16 residues. Losses at the gene ends were 5 bases for V and 2 bases for J; bases not matched to a gene: 8. Per the germline V gene, CDR1 is ENHRY and CDR2 is SYGVKD. Here the CDR3 reads CAISTGTGEINYGYTF. The CDR3 region has the DNA TGTGCCATCAGTACCGGGACAGGGGAAATCAACTATGGCTACACCTTC.

This clonotype was counted ten times or more. The chain joins TRBV9 to TRBJ2-5; D is ambiguous. CDR1 is SGDLS and CDR2 is YYNGEE in the germline V gene. The CDR3 consists of 13 residues. The V and J ends lost 3 bases and 1 base respectively, with 7 bases between them. The CDR3 protein is CASSANLQETQYF. In nucleotides, the CDR3 is TGTGCCAGCAGCGCAAATCTCCAAGAGACCCAGTACTTC.

This clonotype was detected many times. The V and J genes are TRBV12-3 or TRBV12-4 and TRBJ2-1; a weak D match, TRBD2 (6 bases). CDR3 size: 14 residues. The V end lost 6 bases, the J end lost 13 bases, and 22 bases lay between the germline ends. CDR3 coding DNA: TGTGCCAGCAGCCTCACTCGGGACTCTCCTGCCCAGTTCTTC. Its translation is CASSLTRDSPAQFF.

This clonotype was counted ten times or more. This chain connects TRBV7-2 to TRBJ2-5, with 12 positions matching TRBD2. The CDR3 has 14 residues. Looked up from germline, CDR1 is SGHTA and CDR2 is FQGNSA. The V segment lost 5 bases and the J segment 9 bases; nucleotides outside the gene matches: 7. The CDR3: CASSRLAGADPQYF. In nucleotides, the CDR3 is TGTGCCAGCAGCCGACTAGCGGGAGCCGATCCCCAGTACTTC.

Of note for this clonotype: An end of the junction differs from the germline gene, which may be a read error. The chain has TRBV20-1 and TRBJ2-5; 8 bases match TRBD1. Germline assignment: CDR1 DFQATT and CDR2 SNEGSKA (reference sequence). The CDR3 consists of 12 residues. Here the CDR3 reads CITGQGQETHYF. DNA for the CDR3: TGCATTACCGGACAGGGTCAAGAGACCCATTACTTC.

This clonotype was found many times. The chain employs TRBV5-1 and TRBJ2-1; possible D gene TRBD2, 5 bases. The germline gives CDR1 SGHRS, CDR2 YFSETQ. Trimming removed 0 bases at V and 2 bases at J, with 12 bases between. The CDR3 sequence is 16 residues long. CDR3 residues: CASSLVDSRAYNEQFF. The CDR3 DNA is TGCGCCAGCAGCTTGGTGGACTCGAGGGCCTACAATGAGCAGTTCTTC.

Comments on this clonotype: It may be a read error: a sequence one base away is much more abundant. The rearrangement joins TRBV20-1 to TRBJ1-2, with 7 positions matching TRBD1. The CDR3 is 10 amino acids. In germline, CDR1 is DFQATT, CDR2 SNEGSKA (reference sequence). The DNA for the CDR3 is TGCAGTGCTATGACAGGGAACTACTCCTTC. As protein: CSAMTGNYSF.